What follows is one T cell receptor (beta chain) and its context. Its specificity is unknown. Since no conserved phenylalanine or tryptophan closes the CDR3, a read error is the likely cause. The DNA is left out, because the CDR3 cannot be placed on it with certainty; the CDR3 is given as TCRdb lists it. TCR beta cDNA came from approximately 490 ng total RNA, primed with a constant-region primer. Libraries of TCR beta came from three nested multiplex PCR rounds with slightly modified ARM-PCR. TCRdb redid the calling of the multiplex PCR reads with MiXCR, one entry per CDR3 protein. The sample holds tens of thousands of distinct CDR3 sequences, 69% seen once. The data belong to a study of tumor-infiltrating lymphocytes in primary liver carcinoma. The overall study: The number of productive TCRbeta reads per sample ranged from roughly 3.5 to 7.13 million and was similar across tissue types.

Taking roughly 18-32 mg of unsorted bulk tissue, the authors co-extracted RNA and DNA. Study observations and caveats: Blood's top-250-clone fraction was significantly lower than that of tumors (p = 0.039). Tumor region pairs outstripped tumor-adjacent and tumor-blood pairs in overlap.

This receptor was identified in a man in his forties or fifties with primary liver carcinoma and hepatitis B virus infection. The specimen was tumor-adjacent normal liver tissue.

The CDR3: CAGSPQREGLGELFS. J is TRBJ2-1 and V is TRBV11-2; the DNA was not used to check the table's D call, TRBD2. Termini included, the CDR3 measures 15 amino acids. In germline, CDR1 is SGHAT, CDR2 FQNNGV.